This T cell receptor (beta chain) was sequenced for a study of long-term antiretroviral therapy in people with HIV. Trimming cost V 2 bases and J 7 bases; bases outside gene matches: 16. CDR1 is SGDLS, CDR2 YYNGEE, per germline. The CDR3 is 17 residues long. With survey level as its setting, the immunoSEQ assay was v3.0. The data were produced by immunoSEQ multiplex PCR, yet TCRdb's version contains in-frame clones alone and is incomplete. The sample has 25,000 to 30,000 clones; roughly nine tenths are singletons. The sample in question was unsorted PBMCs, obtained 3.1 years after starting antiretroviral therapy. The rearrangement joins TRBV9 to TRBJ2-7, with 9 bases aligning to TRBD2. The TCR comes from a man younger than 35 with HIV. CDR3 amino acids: CASSVDSLAGILGEQYF. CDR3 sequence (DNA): TGTGCCAGCAGCGTCGATTCGCTAGCGGGGATCTTAGGGGAGCAGTACTTC.